This TCR beta chain emerged from a study of cytomegalovirus exposure and HLA in healthy donors (TCRdb year 2017). Background for the entire study: In an earlier analysis of 587 of the donors, less than 350 Gb of sequence data and roughly 100 million unique TCR beta sequences from roughly 200 million T cells were reported. An early release covering 550 to 700 HLA-typed donors comprised approximately 290 gigabases of sequencing data and roughly 85 million unique TCR sequences. Of the 398 genotyped donors, 65% to 90% fell in the genetic ancestry cluster associated with self-reported Caucasian donors. The study aimed to test whether signatures of past pathogen exposure could be identified by cataloging public T cell receptors. Using immunosequencing, the study profiled T cell repertoires from approximately 700 subjects and related those repertoires to cytomegalovirus serostatus. In addition to the first cohort of approximately 670 subjects, a separate validation cohort of approximately 130 different subjects was used. The study combined high-throughput TCR immunosequencing, statistical association of individual TCRs with disease status, and machine learning to predict cytomegalovirus infection status. To study patterns of TCR occurrence, a later analysis re-analyzed previously published TCR beta repertoires from 500 to 850 donors and added high-resolution HLA genotyping. Rather than using new phenotypic data, the later analysis identified candidate immune exposures from TCR beta sequences and from how often those sequences occurred across donors. To decide whether each TCR beta V gene segment behaved as functional or pseudogenic, an earlier analysis of over 500 of the donors relied on high-throughput TCR beta sequencing. Donor age, sex, ethnicity and CMV serostatus were compiled together with the repertoire data. A later genetic analysis used genome-wide SNP genotypes for about 60% of the roughly 700 donors, treating that subset as a discovery cohort. Every repertoire in the discovery cohort had been generated on one and the same sequencing platform. HLA typing included class I and class II loci at four-digit resolution. Typing coverage differed by locus: A, B, C, DRB1 and DQB1 were typed in about 620-640 donors, DQA1 in 522, DPA1 in 606, and DPB1 in 472. A handful of DR-DQ haplotypes were handled as single units for association and clustering because linkage in the cohort was strong. Among almost 400 genotyped donors of the cohort, an average of around 240,000 unique TCR beta nucleotide sequences were sequenced per donor, roughly 20% of them non-productive.

Receptor libraries were prepared by the immunoSEQ multiplex PCR assay. A mixture of 60 forward primers for TCR Vbeta segments and 13 reverse primers for TCR Jbeta segments was used in the multiplex PCR. The CDR3 region of rearranged TCR beta genes was amplified from genomic DNA by a multiplex PCR assay. On the Illumina HiSeq System, the amplified TCR beta libraries were sequenced as 87-base-pair reads. The published analysis was carried out like this. Across the 700 or so repertoires, a later analysis counted some 81 million unique TCR beta chains, roughly 11 million of which were shared by at least two donors. To remove PCR and sequencing errors, raw reads were error-corrected and collapsed into unique sequences using a nearest-neighbor algorithm that merged closely related sequences. V, D and J gene segments were assigned by aligning CDR3 sequences to IMGT reference sequences. Each retained sequence needed at least a six-nucleotide match to both a V gene segment and a J gene segment. Rearrangements were called productive when the CDR3 lacked stop codons and stayed in frame with V and J; all others were non-productive. CDR3 was defined according to IMGT convention as the region running from the second conserved V-encoded cysteine to the conserved J-encoded phenylalanine. In an earlier analysis of just under 600 of the donors, sequences lacking an unambiguous match to a single V gene segment were excluded. In an earlier analysis of almost 600 of the donors, a V segment was called functional when productive rearrangements were above 56.7%, and segregating when the standard deviation between donors exceeded 5%. A statistical classification framework was built for diagnosing cytomegalovirus status from the catalog of TCR beta chain sequences. In a later analysis, V and J genes were assigned by comparing TCR nucleotide sequences against IMGT/GENE-DB human TR gene sequences. The TCRdist pipeline was used in a later analysis to assign CDR3 sequences and most-parsimonious VDJ recombination scenarios. In a later analysis, every TCR beta chain was defined by the combination of its CDR3 amino acid sequence and its V-gene family, and reads without a unique V-gene family were dropped. To address suspected cross-contamination and a sequencing artifact, a later analysis removed a few hundred highly shared, low-generation-probability nucleotide sequences. In a later analysis, a clonal expansion index for each public chain was calculated from normalized within-repertoire ranks of inferred template counts. A later analysis computed generation probabilities with a VDJ recombination model fitted to out-of-frame rearrangements, and checked the results against IGoR. A later analysis scored TCR-TCR, TCR-HLA and TCR-CMV co-occurrence with hypergeometric tests, applying a repertoire-size bias correction to TCR pairs. A later analysis estimated false discovery rates by permuting HLA or CMV assignments 20 times. In a later analysis, co-occurring TCRs were grouped with DBSCAN, and TCRdist sequence similarity was added when clustering was performed within HLA-allele-positive subsets. Co-occurrence clustering excluded repertoires with fewer than 30,000 or more than 120,000 public chains, plus five with anomalous nucleotide sharing. TCRdb took over this immuneACCESS table, retaining in-frame rearrangements with V and J assigned. Such tables are incomplete; in checked studies, under half of the missing clones stem from an unresolved V gene, and the remainder is unexplained. V, J and clone size are those of that table, while D and trimming were read from the DNA. A total of 120,000 or so clones appear in this sample, roughly 75% of them only once. The top ten constitute about 11% of the sample.

The cohort was made up of around 720 healthy bone marrow donors. At the time of sampling, all cohort members were nominally healthy, though unrecorded immune exposures were likely present. The donor was CMV seropositive and was included in the group of 289 seropositive cohort members. Every donor gave a peripheral blood sample, and the peripheral blood mononuclear cells from that sample were used for TCR beta sequencing. The Qiagen DNeasy Blood Extraction Kit was used to extract genomic DNA from the blood cell samples. Notes on this clone: There is no known antigen for this receptor. No quality values exist for individual bases; no much larger clone is one base distant.

Here is what the overall study found, with its caveats: The authors suggested that the approach could potentially be generalized to other disease states and immunological phenotypes. In a later analysis, the rate of TCR association differed among HLA loci, with DRB1 alleles having the most associated TCRs and HLA-C alleles having the fewest. According to a later genetic analysis, donors in an Asian-associated ancestry cluster had fewer N-insertions in productive TCRs than the approximately 690-donor mean. Because HLA typing was missing for some donors at each locus, association tests included only the typed subset. Sequencing depth was assumed to be roughly uniform across donors in the presence/absence analyses, though that assumption may not hold. The earlier analysis of 450 to 700 of the donors excluded roughly 16 rarely observed V segments, including chromosome 9 orphons, because counts were too low. When HLA alleles, especially DR and DQ, strongly co-occurred, attributing TCR associations to individual alleles was difficult. A later genetic analysis associated a missense DCLRE1C variant with V-gene and J-gene trimming of TCR beta chains, and an independent cohort replicated the association. A further reported finding was that TCR beta sequences accurately predicted the HLA-A and HLA-B alleles for most subjects in the first cohort. Across donors, most TCR sequences were observed very rarely, whereas some public TCRs were present in many individuals. In an earlier analysis of roughly 500 of the donors, most TCR beta V segments appeared in productive rearrangements about 90% or about 30% of the time, broadly matching IMGT annotations. Correlated functional status among segregating V segments might reflect linkage disequilibrium, but an unknown experimental factor could not be ruled out. The cohort was sequenced for TCR beta chains only, and without alpha or paired-chain data the features that could be detected were limited. CMV serostatus was the only immune exposure information available for the cohort. A later analysis associated 15,000 to 20,000 TCR beta sequences with specific HLA alleles at a false discovery rate of 0.05. Cytomegalovirus status was reported to be diagnosed by the classifier with high specificity and sensitivity in both the original and validation cohorts. In the study, roughly 160 TCR beta chains were listed as associated with cytomegalovirus. In vitro tests confirmed that a few of the cytomegalovirus-associated TCR beta chains recognize cytomegalovirus antigens. Several of the top co-occurrence clusters appeared to be linked to parvovirus B19, influenza, CMV and Epstein-Barr virus, according to a later analysis. Most CMV-associated TCR beta chains appeared to be HLA-restricted in a later analysis, and the HLA associations seemed to be driven largely by CMV exposure. A cluster of highly shared sequence variants was judged likely to be a technical artifact of the sequencing pipeline. In a later analysis, HLA-associated TCR beta chains showed more clonal expansion and lower generation probabilities than non-associated chains that were equally common.

The TCR comes from a young man in good health and CMV-seropositive. The sample was PBMCs.

The DNA sequence follows: TGTGCCAGCAGTTTAAGTGTTCGGGTCACTGAAGCTTTCTTT. It translates to CASSLSVRVTEAFF. The chain is encoded by TRBV27 joined to TRBJ1-1; the D gene remains uncertain. At the junction V is shortened by 2 bases and J by 4 bases, with 11 bases in between. Taken from cysteine to phenylalanine, the CDR3 has 14 residues. Only the CDR3 DNA is retained, 42 bases long and in frame from the first base. The germline V gene (reference sequence) supplies CDR1 MNHEY and CDR2 SMNVEV.